What follows are 27 T cell receptor beta chains derived from one specimen sequenced in a study of T cells expressing NK-cell markers. TCRdb re-analyzed the 5' RACE reads; it lists each CDR3 protein once, without DNA. The sample data list some 410,000 distinct CDR3 sequences. Sample: blood T cells: a sorted CD56 or NKG2C T cell subset, CD4+ or CD8+ T cells, or bulk PBMC T cells (not recorded which). Source of these receptors: a woman aged 18-70 years in good health.

CDR3 loop: CATSGGWAFTDTQYF. The chain carries TRBV24-1 and TRBJ2-3; the D call from TCRdb, TRBD1, cannot be confirmed without DNA. CDR3 length: 15 residues. The germline gives CDR1 KGHDR, CDR2 SFDVKD.

This CDR3 reads CSVEAGRGGPGANVLTF. The chain combines TRBV29-1 with TRBJ2-6; TCRdb picks TRBD2, but there is no DNA to check that call. Germline CDR1 is SQVTM and CDR2 is ANQGSEA. This CDR3 spans 17 amino acids.

The chain is built from TRBV19 and TRBJ2-1; TCRdb calls TRBD1, which cannot be checked without DNA. The CDR3 length is 15 residues. Germline values: CDR1 LNHDA, CDR2 SQIVND (reference sequence). CDR3 region: CASSPGDRVRNEQFF.

The chain has TRBV9 and TRBJ2-5; TCRdb designates TRBD2, a call that cannot be tested without DNA. This CDR3 is built from 13 residues. CDR1 and CDR2 from the germline V gene are SGDLS and YYNGEE. The CDR3 loop reads CASSAGLPETQYF.

CDR3: CASSLARTGASTDTQYF. This chain links TRBV7-9 with TRBJ2-3. The germline gives CDR1 SEHNR, CDR2 FQNEAQ (reference sequence). The CDR3 length is 17 residues.

The chain is built from TRBV12-3 or TRBV12-4 and TRBJ2-2; TCRdb selects TRBD1, and the lack of DNA leaves this call unchecked. The CDR3 contains 15 residues. This CDR3 is CASSWGVGNTGELFF.

This chain links TRBV5-6 with TRBJ1-2; without DNA, the TCRdb call of TRBD1 cannot be checked. Germline CDR1 reads SGHDT; CDR2 reads YYEEEE. This CDR3 region has 12 residues. CDR3 region: CASSSARVGYTF.

V is TRBV6-1 and J is TRBJ2-1; there is no DNA to check the TCRdb D call of TRBD2. The germline gives CDR1 MNHNS, CDR2 SASEGT. The CDR3 spans 16 residues. Here the CDR3 reads CASRTTASGAYNEQFF.

The chain is built from TRBV4-2 and TRBJ2-7; TCRdb designates TRBD2, a call that cannot be tested without DNA. Looked up from germline, CDR1 is LGHNA and CDR2 is YNFKEQ. The CDR3 consists of 16 residues. CDR3 protein: CASSQDWSGTVREQYF.

The CDR3 loop reads CASRQIRDLAGELFF. The rearrangement uses TRBV19 and TRBJ2-2; TCRdb reports TRBD2, a call that lacks DNA to check it against. The germline gives CDR1 LNHDA, CDR2 SQIVND (reference sequence). This CDR3 spans 15 amino acids.

CDR3 protein: CASSLGPGLGSPLHF. This chain connects TRBV12-3 or TRBV12-4 to TRBJ1-6. The CDR3 runs to 15 residues.

The V gene is TRBV5-1, the J gene TRBJ2-5. The germline CDR1 and CDR2 sequences are SGHRS and YFSETQ. The CDR3 loop spans 15 amino acids. The CDR3 loop reads CASSSYRVHQETQYF.

The genes are TRBV7-6 and TRBJ2-5; TCRdb calls TRBD1, which cannot be checked without DNA. The CDR3 is 15 amino acids. Germline V CDR1 and CDR2: SGHVS, FNYEAQ. Here the CDR3 reads CASSLRAGSLETQYF.

The rearrangement links TRBV5-4 to TRBJ2-7; the D gene TCRdb calls, TRBD1, cannot be checked with no DNA. The length of the CDR3 is 13 residues. Per the germline V gene, CDR1 is SGHNT and CDR2 is YYREEE (reference sequence). The CDR3 reads CASGTGGAYEQYF.

The rearrangement uses TRBV29-1 and TRBJ2-7; there is no DNA to check the TCRdb D call of TRBD1. Germline CDR1 SQVTM, CDR2 ANQGSEA. CDR3 length equals 15 residues. The CDR3 here is CSVTNAGEIGYEQYF.

The V gene is TRBV30, the J gene TRBJ2-3. In germline, CDR1 is GTSNPN, CDR2 SVGIG (reference sequence). The CDR3 covers 15 residues. CDR3 sequence reads: CAWSPAVSSTDTQYF.

CDR3 region: CASSGRQGAVGGELFF. The genes are TRBV4-3 and TRBJ2-2; absent DNA, TCRdb's TRBD1 call cannot be checked. CDR3 size: 16 residues. Germline CDR1 is LGHNA and CDR2 is YSLEER.

The chain combines TRBV6-5 with TRBJ2-2; with no DNA, the TCRdb D assignment of TRBD1 cannot be verified. The CDR3 has 16 residues. The V gene's germline CDR1 is MNHEY and CDR2 SVGAGI. CDR3 sequence reads: CASSYEGGRNTGELFF.

The gene calls are TRBV28 and TRBJ1-1; TCRdb designates TRBD1, a call that cannot be tested without DNA. There are 12 residues in the CDR3. Germline CDR1 reads MDHEN; CDR2 reads SYDVKM. CDR3 sequence reads: CASSLLGQEAFF. The full variable domain, rest sourced from reference TRBV28 and TRBJ1-1, is DVKVTQSSRYLVKRTGEKVFLECVQDMDHENMFWYRQDPGLGLRLIYFSYDVKMKEKGDIPEGYSVSREKKERFSLILESASTNQTSMYLCASSLLGQEAFFGQGTRLTVV.

The genes are TRBV6-5 and TRBJ1-2. Germline V gene data show CDR1 as MNHEY and CDR2 as SVGAGI. This CDR3 is built from 18 residues. The CDR3 loop reads CASSYSTGASVGYYGYTF.

The CDR3 sequence: CASSPNPDLNSPLHF. The chain joins TRBV7-2 to TRBJ1-6; TCRdb's D call, TRBD1, is unchecked because there is no DNA. Germline V gives CDR1 SGHTA, CDR2 FQGNSA. This CDR3 spans 15 amino acids.

The CDR3 is CASSETDIYGYTF. This chain uses TRBV25-1 with TRBJ1-2. The length of the CDR3 is 13 residues. Germline loops: CDR1 MGHDK, CDR2 SYGVNS.

V gene TRBV20-1 combines with J gene TRBJ2-2. The CDR3 runs to 12 residues. Germline V gives CDR1 DFQATT, CDR2 SNEGSKA (reference sequence). This chain's CDR3 is CSASSTAGELFF.

This sequence joins TRBV28 and TRBJ2-7; the D call from TCRdb, TRBD2, cannot be confirmed without DNA. From germline, CDR1 is MDHEN and CDR2 SYDVKM. This CDR3 has 14 residues. Here the CDR3 reads CASSQSGQPYEQYF. Filled out from reference TRBV28 and TRBJ2-7, the complete variable domain reads DVKVTQSSRYLVKRTGEKVFLECVQDMDHENMFWYRQDPGLGLRLIYFSYDVKMKEKGDIPEGYSVSREKKERFSLILESASTNQTSMYLCASSQSGQPYEQYFGPGTRLTVT.

The chain carries TRBV24-1 and TRBJ2-7; TCRdb indicates TRBD1, and absent DNA this call remains unverified. The CDR3 runs 14 residues. CDR1 and CDR2 (germline): KGHDR, SFDVKD. The CDR3 sequence is CAIKPRGQFYEQYF.

The chain carries TRBV9 and TRBJ2-3. The CDR3 is 16 amino acids. Germline V gene sequence: CDR1 SGDLS, CDR2 YYNGEE. The CDR3 reads CASSVLASTSTDTQYF.

The chain employs TRBV19 and TRBJ2-1; TCRdb selects TRBD1, and the lack of DNA leaves this call unchecked. The CDR3 consists of 16 residues. Germline CDR1 LNHDA, CDR2 SQIVND (reference sequence). The CDR3 is CASSTPTGETYNEQFF.